This entry describes one T cell receptor (beta chain). This sample includes further DNA sequences coding for the same CDR3. The source of the sample is a study of blood T cell repertoires in COVID-19. Sequencing was performed with immunoSEQ multiplex PCR; in TCRdb, only in-frame clones are kept and a portion is missing. The sample shows tens of thousands of clones, approximately 80% of them seen only once. The CDR3 is made up of 13 amino acids. Looked up from germline, CDR1 is KGHSH and CDR2 is LQKENI. Trimming removed 3 bases at V and 3 bases at J, with 8 bases between. Sequenced sample: peripheral blood. The clonotype originates from a woman between 65 and 79 years old with acute or convalescent COVID-19. This chain joins TRBV18 and TRBJ1-2; perhaps TRBD1 as D (6 bases). The CDR3 coding sequence is TGTGCCAGCTCACCCCCAGGGGACTATGGCTACACCTTC. Its translation: CASSPPGDYGYTF.